This T cell receptor beta chain was found in a study of PD-1 blockade in mismatch repair-deficient tumors. Study context: All were previously treated, progressing patients with some twelve mismatch repair-deficient cancer types.

General study points: Tumor-resident clones, often absent from pretreatment blood, expanded after pembrolizumab and then contracted.

PCR or immunohistochemistry showed mismatch repair deficiency in every enrolled patient. The TCR-sequenced patients were a few responders to pembrolizumab. Using immunoSEQ multiplex PCR, the repertoire was profiled, and TCRdb retains in-frame clones only, with some absent. The sample has 30,000 to 45,000 clones; around 80% are singletons. Remarks on this clone: As yet, its antigen is unknown.

With 6 bases removed from V and 0 bases from J, the gap between germline ends came to 17 bases. In germline, CDR1 is MDHEN, CDR2 SYDVKM. The CDR3 is 16 amino acids. This clonotype originated in an adult with mismatch repair-deficient cancer. The J gene is TRBJ1-1, the V gene TRBV28; D is possibly TRBD1 (6 bases). Sample: PBMCs, taken 38 to 40 weeks after starting pembrolizumab. DNA of the CDR3: TGTGCCAGCAGAAGATTGGGGGCCGGGATGAACACTGAAGCTTTCTTT. This codes for CASRRLGAGMNTEAFF.